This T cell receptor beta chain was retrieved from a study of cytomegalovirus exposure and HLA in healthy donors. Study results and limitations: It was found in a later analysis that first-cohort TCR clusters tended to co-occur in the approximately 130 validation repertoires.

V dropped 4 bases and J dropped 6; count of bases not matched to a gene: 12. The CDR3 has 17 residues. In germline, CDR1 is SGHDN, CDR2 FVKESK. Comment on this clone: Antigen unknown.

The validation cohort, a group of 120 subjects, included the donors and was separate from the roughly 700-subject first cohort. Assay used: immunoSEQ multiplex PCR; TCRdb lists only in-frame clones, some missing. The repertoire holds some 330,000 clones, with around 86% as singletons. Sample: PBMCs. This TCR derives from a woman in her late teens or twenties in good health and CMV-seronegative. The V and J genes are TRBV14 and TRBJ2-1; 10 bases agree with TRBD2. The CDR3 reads CASSPSSGRANFNEQFF. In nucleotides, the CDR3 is TGTGCCAGCAGCCCCTCGAGCGGGAGGGCCAATTTCAATGAGCAGTTCTTC.